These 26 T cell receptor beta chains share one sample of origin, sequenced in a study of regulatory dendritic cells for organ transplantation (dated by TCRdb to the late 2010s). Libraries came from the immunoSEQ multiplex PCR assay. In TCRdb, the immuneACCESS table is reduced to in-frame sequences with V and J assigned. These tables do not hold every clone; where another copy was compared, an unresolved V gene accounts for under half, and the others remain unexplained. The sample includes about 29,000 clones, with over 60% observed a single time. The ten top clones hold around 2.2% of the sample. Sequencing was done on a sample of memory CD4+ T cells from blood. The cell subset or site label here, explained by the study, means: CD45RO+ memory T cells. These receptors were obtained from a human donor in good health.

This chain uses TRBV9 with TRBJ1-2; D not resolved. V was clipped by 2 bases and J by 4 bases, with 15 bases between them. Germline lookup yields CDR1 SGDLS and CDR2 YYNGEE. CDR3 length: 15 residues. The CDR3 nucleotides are TGTGCCAGCAGCGTTCCCCCCGAGGGCGGCTATGGCTACACCTTC. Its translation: CASSVPPEGGYGYTF.

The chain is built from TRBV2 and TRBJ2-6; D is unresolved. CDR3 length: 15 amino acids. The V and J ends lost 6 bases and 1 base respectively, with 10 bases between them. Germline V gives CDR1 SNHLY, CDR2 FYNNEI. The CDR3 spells CASSREQSGANVLTF. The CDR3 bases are TGTGCCAGCAGCCGTGAGCAGTCTGGGGCCAACGTCCTGACTTTC.

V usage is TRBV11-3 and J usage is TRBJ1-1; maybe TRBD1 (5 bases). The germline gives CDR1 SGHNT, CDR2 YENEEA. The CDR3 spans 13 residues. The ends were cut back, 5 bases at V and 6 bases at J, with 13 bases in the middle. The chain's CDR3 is CASSPGPPSEAFF. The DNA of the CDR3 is TGTGCCAGCAGCCCGGGACCCCCATCTGAAGCTTTCTTT.

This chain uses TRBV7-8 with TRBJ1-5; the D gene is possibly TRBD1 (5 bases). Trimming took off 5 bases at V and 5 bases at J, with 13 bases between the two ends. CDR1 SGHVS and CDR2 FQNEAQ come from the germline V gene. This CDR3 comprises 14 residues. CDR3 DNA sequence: TGTGCCAGCAGCCGTCAGAGGGGATATCAGCCCCAGCATTTT. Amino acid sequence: CASSRQRGYQPQHF.

DNA of the CDR3: TGTGCCAGCAGCCAAGATGGGCAGAACACTGAAGCTTTCTTT. Translation gives CASSQDGQNTEAFF. The chain has TRBV14 and TRBJ1-1; the D is unclear. The CDR3 runs 14 residues. Trimming removed 0 bases from V and 1 base from J, with 6 bases in between. The germline gives CDR1 SGHDN, CDR2 FVKESK.

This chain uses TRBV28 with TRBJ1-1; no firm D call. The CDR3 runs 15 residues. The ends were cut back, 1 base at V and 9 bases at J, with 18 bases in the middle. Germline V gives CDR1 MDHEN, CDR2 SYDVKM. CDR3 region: CASSLLSVRDLKAFF. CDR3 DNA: TGTGCCAGCAGTTTATTATCGGTGAGGGATCTCAAAGCTTTCTTT.

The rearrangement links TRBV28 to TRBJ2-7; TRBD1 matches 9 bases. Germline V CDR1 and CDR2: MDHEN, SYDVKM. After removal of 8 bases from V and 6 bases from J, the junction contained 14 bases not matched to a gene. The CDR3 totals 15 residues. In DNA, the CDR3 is TGTGCCAGCTCAGGTTCCGGGACAGGGACCCTCGAGCAGTACTTC. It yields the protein CASSGSGTGTLEQYF.

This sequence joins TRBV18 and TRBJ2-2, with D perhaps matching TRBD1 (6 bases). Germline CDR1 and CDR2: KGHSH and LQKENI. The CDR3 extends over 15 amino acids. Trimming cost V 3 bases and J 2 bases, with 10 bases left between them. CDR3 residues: CASSPDSANTGELFF. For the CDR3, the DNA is TGTGCCAGCTCACCGGACAGCGCCAACACCGGGGAGCTGTTTTTT.

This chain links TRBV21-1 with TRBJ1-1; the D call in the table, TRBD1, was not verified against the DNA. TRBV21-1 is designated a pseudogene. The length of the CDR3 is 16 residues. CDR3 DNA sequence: TGTGCCAGCAGCAACCGGGACAGGGTTTCAAACACTGAAGCTTTCTTT. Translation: CASSNRDRVSNTEAFF.

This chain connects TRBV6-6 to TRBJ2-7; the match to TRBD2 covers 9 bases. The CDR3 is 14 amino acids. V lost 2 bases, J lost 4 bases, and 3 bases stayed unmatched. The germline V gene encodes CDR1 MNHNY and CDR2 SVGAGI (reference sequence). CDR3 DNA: TGTGCCAGCAGTTACGGCGGGAGGGGGTACGAGCAGTACTTC. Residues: CASSYGGRGYEQYF.

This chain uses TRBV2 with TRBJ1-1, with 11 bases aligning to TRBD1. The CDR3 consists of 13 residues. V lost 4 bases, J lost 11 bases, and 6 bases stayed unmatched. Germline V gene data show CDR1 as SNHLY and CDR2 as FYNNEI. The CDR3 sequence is CASSVGQGGVAFF. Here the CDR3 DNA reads TGTGCCAGCAGTGTGGGACAGGGGGGCGTCGCTTTCTTT.

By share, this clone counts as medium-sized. In nucleotides, the CDR3 is TGTGCCAGCAGTGAGGAGGGTTCACCCCTCCACTTT. Residues: CASSEEGSPLHF. This chain connects TRBV2 to TRBJ1-6; D is ambiguous. Germline assignment: CDR1 SNHLY and CDR2 FYNNEI. The CDR3 is 12 amino acids. Trimming pared 3 bases from V and 9 bases from J, leaving 6 bases between. Drawing the rest from reference TRBV2 and TRBJ1-6, the complete variable domain is EPEVTQTPSHQVTQMGQEVILRCVPISNHLYFYWYRQILGQKVEFLVSFYNNEISEKSEIFDDQFSVERPDGSNFTLKIRSTKLEDSAMYFCASSEEGSPLHFGNGTRLTVT.

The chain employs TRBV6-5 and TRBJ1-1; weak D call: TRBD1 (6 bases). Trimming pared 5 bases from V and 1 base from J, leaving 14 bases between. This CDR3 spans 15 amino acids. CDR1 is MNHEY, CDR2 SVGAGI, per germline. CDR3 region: CASSLRQVANTEAFF. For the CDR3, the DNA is TGTGCCAGCAGTCTCCGACAGGTGGCGAACACTGAAGCTTTCTTT.

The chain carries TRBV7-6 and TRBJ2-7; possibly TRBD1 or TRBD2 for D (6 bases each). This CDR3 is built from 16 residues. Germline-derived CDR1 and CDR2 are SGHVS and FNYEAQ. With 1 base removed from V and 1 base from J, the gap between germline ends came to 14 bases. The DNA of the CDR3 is TGTGCCAGCAGCTTAGTAGGGGGGCACCTTTCCTACGAGCAGTACTTC. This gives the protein CASSLVGGHLSYEQYF.

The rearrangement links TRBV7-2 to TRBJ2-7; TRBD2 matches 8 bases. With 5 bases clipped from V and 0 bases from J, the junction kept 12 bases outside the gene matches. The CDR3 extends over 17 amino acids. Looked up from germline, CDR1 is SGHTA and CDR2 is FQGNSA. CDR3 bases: TGTGCCAGCAGCCTCAACAGCGGGGGTGCGAGCTCCTACGAGCAGTACTTC. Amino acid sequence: CASSLNSGGASSYEQYF.

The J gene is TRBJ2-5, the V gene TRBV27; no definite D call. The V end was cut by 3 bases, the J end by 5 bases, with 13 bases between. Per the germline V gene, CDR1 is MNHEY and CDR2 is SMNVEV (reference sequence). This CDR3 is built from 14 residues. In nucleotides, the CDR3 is TGTGCCAGCAGTTTCGAGGCCACCCCGGAGACCCAGTACTTC. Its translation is CASSFEATPETQYF.

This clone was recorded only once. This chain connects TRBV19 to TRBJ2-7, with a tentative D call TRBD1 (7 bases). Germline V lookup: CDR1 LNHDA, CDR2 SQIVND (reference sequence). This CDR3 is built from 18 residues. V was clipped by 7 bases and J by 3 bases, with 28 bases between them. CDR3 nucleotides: TGTGCCAGTAAGCCCACCGGGACAGTCGACGGGGGCTACTACGAGCAGTACTTC. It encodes CASKPTGTVDGGYYEQYF.

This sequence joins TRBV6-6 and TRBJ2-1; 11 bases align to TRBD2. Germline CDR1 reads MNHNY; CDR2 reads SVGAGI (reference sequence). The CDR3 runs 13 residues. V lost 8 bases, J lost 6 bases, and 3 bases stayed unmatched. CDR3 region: CASELAGGNEQFF. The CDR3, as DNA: TGTGCCAGCGAGCTAGCGGGAGGCAATGAGCAGTTCTTC.

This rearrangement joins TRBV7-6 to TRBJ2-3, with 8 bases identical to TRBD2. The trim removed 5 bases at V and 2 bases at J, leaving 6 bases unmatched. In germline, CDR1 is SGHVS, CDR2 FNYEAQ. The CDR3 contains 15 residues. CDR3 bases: TGTGCCAGCAGCCGGAGCGGGGGAATCACAGATACGCAGTATTTT. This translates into CASSRSGGITDTQYF.

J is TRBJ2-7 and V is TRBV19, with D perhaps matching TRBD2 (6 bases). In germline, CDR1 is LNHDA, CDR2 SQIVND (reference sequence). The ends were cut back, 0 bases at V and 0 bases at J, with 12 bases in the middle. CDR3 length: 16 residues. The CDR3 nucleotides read TGTGCCAGTAGTATAGACGCGGGGACGTCCTCCTACGAGCAGTACTTC. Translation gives CASSIDAGTSSYEQYF.

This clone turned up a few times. CDR3 protein: CSARAPGELFF. The CDR3 DNA sequence: TGCAGTGCTAGGGCACCCGGGGAGCTGTTTTTT. V gene TRBV20-1 combines with J gene TRBJ2-2; D call uncertain. Looked up from germline, CDR1 is DFQATT and CDR2 is SNEGSKA (reference sequence). Between the trimmed V and J ends, which lost 3 bases and 6 bases, there was a span of 5 bases. This CDR3 is built from 11 residues.

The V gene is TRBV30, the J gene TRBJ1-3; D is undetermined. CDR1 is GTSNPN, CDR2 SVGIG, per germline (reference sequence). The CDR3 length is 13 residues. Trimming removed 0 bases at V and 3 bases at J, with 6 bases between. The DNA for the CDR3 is TGTGCCTGGAGTGTATCATATGGAAACACCATATATTTT. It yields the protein CAWSVSYGNTIYF.

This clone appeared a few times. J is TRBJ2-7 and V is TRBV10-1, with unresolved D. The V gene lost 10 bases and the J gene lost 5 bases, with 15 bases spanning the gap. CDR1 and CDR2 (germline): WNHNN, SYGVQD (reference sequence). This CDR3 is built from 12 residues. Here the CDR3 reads CATTFSEDEQYF. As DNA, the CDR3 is TGCGCCACCACCTTTTCTGAGGACGAGCAGTACTTC.

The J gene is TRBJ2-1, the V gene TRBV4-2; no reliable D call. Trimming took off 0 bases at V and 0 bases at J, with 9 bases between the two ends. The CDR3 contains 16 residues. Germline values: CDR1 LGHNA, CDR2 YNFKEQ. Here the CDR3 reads CASSQDRRRSYNEQFF. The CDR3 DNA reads TGTGCCAGCAGCCAAGATCGTCGACGCTCCTACAATGAGCAGTTCTTC.

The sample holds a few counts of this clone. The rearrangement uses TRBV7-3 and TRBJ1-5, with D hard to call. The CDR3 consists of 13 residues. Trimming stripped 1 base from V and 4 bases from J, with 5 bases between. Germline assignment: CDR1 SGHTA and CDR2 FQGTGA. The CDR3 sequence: CASSLRGNQPQHF. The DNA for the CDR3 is TGTGCCAGCAGCTTAAGAGGGAATCAGCCCCAGCATTTT.

CDR3 DNA sequence: TGTGCCAGCAGCGGAGGGGACAGGGTGAACACTGAAGCTTTCTTT. Amino acids: CASSGGDRVNTEAFF. The chain recombines TRBV9 with TRBJ1-1; 9 bases are shared with TRBD1. Trimming at V came to 3 bases and at J to 0 bases, leaving 3 bases not matched to a gene. The CDR3 covers 15 residues. CDR1 and CDR2 (germline): SGDLS, YYNGEE.